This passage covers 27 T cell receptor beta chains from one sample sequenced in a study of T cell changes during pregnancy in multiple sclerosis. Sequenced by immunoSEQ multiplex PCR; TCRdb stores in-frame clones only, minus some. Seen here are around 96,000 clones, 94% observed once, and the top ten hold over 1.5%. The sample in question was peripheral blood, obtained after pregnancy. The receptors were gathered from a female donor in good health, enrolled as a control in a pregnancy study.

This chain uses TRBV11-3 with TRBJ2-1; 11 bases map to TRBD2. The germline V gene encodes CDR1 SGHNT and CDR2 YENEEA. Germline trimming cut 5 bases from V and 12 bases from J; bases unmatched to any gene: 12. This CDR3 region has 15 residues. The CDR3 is CASSAGTSGAGRQFF. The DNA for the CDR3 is TGTGCCAGCAGCGCCGGGACTAGCGGAGCCGGGAGGCAGTTCTTC.

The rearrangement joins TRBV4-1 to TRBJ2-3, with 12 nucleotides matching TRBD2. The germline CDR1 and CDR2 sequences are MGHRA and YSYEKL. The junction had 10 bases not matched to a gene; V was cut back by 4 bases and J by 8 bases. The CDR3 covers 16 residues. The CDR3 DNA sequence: TGCGCCAGCAGCCCCATATCGACTAGCGGGAGAGGTACGCAGTATTTT. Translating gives CASSPISTSGRGTQYF.

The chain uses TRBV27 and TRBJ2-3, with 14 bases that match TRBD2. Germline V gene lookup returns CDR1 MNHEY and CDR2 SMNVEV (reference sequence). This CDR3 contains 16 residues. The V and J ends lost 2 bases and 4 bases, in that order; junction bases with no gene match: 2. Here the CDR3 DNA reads TGTGCCAGCAGTTTAGGACTAGCGGGAGGCCCAGATACGCAGTATTTT. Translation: CASSLGLAGGPDTQYF.

CDR3 in amino acids: CASSDPREYSNQPQHF. The CDR3 DNA reads as TGTGCCAGCAGTGATCCCAGGGAATATAGCAATCAGCCCCAGCATTTT. The chain links TRBV2 to TRBJ1-5; maybe TRBD1 (5 bases). Germline CDR1 and CDR2: SNHLY and FYNNEI. This CDR3 has 16 residues. Trimming took 3 bases from V and 0 from J, leaving 12 bases between them.

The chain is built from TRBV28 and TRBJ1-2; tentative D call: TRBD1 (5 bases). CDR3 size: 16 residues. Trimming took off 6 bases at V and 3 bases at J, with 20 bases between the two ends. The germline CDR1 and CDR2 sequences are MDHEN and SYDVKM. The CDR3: CASSGSWGAADYGYTF. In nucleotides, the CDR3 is TGTGCCAGCAGCGGAAGTTGGGGCGCTGCGGACTATGGCTACACCTTC.

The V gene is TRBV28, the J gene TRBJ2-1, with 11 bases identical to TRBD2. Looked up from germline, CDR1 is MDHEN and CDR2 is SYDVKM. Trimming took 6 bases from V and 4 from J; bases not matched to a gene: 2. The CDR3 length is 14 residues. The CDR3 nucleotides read TGTGCCAGCAGCCTAGCGGGAGGATACAATGAGCAGTTCTTC. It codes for CASSLAGGYNEQFF.

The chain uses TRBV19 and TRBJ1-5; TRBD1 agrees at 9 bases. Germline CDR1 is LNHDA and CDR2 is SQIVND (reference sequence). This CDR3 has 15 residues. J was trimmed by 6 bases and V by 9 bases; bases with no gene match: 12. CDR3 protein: CASSLQGAPGQPQHF. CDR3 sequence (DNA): TGTGCCAGCTCGTTACAGGGGGCTCCGGGTCAGCCCCAGCATTTT.

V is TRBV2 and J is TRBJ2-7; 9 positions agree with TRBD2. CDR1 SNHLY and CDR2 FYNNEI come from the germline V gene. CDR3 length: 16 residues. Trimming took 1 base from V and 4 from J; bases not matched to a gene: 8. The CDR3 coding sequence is TGTGCCAGCAGTGAAGGGCTCATCGCGGGAGGGTACGAGCAGTACTTC. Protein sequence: CASSEGLIAGGYEQYF.

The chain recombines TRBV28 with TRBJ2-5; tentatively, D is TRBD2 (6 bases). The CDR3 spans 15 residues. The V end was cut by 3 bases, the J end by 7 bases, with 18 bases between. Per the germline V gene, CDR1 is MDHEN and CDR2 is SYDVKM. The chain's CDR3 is CASSFSQAMGGTQYF. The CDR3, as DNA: TGTGCCAGCAGTTTCTCGCAGGCGATGGGGGGGACCCAGTACTTC.

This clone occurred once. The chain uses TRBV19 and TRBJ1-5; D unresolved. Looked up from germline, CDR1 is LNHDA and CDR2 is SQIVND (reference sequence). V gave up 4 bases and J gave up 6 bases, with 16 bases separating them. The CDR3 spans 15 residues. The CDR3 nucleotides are TGTGCCAGTAGTAATAGTTTGCGGGGTAGTCAGCCCCAGCATTTT. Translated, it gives CASSNSLRGSQPQHF.

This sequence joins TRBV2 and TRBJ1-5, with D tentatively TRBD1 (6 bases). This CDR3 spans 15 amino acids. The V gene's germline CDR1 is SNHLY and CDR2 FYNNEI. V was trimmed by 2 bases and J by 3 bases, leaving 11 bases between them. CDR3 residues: CASSERYRDNQPQHF. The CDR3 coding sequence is TGTGCCAGCAGTGAAAGGTACAGGGACAATCAGCCCCAGCATTTT.

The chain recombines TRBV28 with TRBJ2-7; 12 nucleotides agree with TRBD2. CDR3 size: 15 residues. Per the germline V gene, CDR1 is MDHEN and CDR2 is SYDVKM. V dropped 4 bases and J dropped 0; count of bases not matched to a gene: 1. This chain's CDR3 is CASSWTSGTSYEQYF. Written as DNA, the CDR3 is TGTGCCAGCAGTTGGACTAGCGGGACCTCCTACGAGCAGTACTTC. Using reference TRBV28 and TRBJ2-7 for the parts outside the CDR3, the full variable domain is DVKVTQSSRYLVKRTGEKVFLECVQDMDHENMFWYRQDPGLGLRLIYFSYDVKMKEKGDIPEGYSVSREKKERFSLILESASTNQTSMYLCASSWTSGTSYEQYFGPGTRLTVT.

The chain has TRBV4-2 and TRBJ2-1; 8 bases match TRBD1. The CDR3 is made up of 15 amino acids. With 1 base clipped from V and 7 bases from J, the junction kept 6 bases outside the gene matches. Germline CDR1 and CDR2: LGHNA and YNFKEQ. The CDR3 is CASSQARTGTNEQFF. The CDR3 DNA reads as TGTGCCAGCAGCCAAGCAAGGACAGGGACGAATGAGCAGTTCTTC.

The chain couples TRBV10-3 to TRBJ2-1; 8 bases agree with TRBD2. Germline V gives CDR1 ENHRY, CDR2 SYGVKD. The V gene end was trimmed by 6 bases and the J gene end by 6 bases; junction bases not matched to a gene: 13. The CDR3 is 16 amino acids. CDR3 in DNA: TGTGCCATCAGCAGCAGGCCGGGACTAGGCGTCAATGAGCAGTTCTTC. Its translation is CAISSRPGLGVNEQFF.

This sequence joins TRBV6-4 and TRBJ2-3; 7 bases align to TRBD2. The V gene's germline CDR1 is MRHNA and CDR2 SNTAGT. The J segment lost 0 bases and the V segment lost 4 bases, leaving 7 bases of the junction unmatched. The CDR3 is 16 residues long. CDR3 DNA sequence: TGTGCCAGCAGTGCCTCGCTAGCGGTCAGCACAGATACGCAGTATTTT. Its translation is CASSASLAVSTDTQYF.

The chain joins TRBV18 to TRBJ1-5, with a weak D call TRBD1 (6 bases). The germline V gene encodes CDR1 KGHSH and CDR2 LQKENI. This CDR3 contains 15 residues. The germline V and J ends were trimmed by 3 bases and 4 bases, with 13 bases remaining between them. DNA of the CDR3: TGTGCCAGCTCACCCGATTCGACAGGAAATCAGCCCCAGCATTTT. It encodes CASSPDSTGNQPQHF.

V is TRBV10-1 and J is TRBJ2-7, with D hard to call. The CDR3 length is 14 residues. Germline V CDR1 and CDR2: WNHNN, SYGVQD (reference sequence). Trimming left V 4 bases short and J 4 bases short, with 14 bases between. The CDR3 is CASSGDFLRYEQYF. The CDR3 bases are TGCGCCAGCAGTGGAGATTTTTTAAGATACGAGCAGTACTTC.

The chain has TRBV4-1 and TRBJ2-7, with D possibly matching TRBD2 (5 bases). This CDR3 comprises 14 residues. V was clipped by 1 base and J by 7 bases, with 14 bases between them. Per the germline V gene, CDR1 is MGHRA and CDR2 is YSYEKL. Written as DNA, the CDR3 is TGCGCCAGCAGCCAAGGTTATTTCAGGAGGGAGCAGTACTTC. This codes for CASSQGYFRREQYF.

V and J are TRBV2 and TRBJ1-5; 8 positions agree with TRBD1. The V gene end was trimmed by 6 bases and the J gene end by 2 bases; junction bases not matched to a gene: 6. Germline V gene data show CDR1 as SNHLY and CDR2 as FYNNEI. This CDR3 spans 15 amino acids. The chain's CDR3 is CASSEDREGNQPQHF. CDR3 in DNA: TGTGCCAGCAGCGAGGACAGGGAGGGCAATCAGCCCCAGCATTTT.

This CDR3 is CASSLTLQLGGVSYEQYF. In DNA form, the CDR3 reads TGTGCCAGCAGTTTAACCCTCCAGCTAGGGGGCGTCTCCTACGAGCAGTACTTC. The chain has TRBV28 and TRBJ2-7; 7 nucleotides align to TRBD1. The CDR3 sequence is 18 residues long. Germline assignment: CDR1 MDHEN and CDR2 SYDVKM. V trimming: 2 bases; J trimming: 0 bases; junction bases outside the gene matches: 13.

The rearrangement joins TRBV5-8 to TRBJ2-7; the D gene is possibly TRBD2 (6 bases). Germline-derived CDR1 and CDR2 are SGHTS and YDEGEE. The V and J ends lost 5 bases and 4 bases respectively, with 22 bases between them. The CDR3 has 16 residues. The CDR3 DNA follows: TGTGCCAGCAGTCGGACGGGGAGGATACAACGGTACGAGCAGTACTTC. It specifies CASSRTGRIQRYEQYF.

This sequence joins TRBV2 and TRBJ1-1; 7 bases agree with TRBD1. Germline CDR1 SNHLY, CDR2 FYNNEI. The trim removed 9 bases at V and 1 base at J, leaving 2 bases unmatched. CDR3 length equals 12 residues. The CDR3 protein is CASGQENTEAFF. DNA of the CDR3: TGTGCCAGTGGACAGGAGAACACTGAAGCTTTCTTT. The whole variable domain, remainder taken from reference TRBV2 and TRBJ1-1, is EPEVTQTPSHQVTQMGQEVILRCVPISNHLYFYWYRQILGQKVEFLVSFYNNEISEKSEIFDDQFSVERPDGSNFTLKIRSTKLEDSAMYFCASGQENTEAFFGQGTRLTVV.

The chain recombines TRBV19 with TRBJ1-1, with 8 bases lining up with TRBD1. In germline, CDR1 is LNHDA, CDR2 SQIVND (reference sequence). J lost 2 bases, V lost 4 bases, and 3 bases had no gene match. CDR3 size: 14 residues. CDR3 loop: CASSTTGANTEAFF. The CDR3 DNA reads TGTGCCAGTAGTACGACAGGGGCTAACACTGAAGCTTTCTTT.

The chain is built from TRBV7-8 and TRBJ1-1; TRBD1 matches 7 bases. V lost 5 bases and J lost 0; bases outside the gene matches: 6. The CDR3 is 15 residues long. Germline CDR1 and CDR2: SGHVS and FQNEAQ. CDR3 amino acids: CASSHQGVLNTEAFF. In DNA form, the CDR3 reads TGTGCCAGCAGCCACCAGGGGGTGCTGAACACTGAAGCTTTCTTT.

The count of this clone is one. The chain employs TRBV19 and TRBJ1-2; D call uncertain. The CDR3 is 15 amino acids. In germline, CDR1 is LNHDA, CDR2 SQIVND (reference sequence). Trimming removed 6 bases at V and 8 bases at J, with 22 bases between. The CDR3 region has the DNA TGTGCCAGTAGCTCCGGACTGAGAACGGGCCGAGGCTACACCTTC. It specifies CASSSGLRTGRGYTF. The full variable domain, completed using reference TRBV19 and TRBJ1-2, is DGGITQSPKYLFRKEGQNVTLSCEQNLNHDAMYWYRQDPGQGLRLIYYSQIVNDFQKGDIAEGYSVSREKKESFPLTVTSAQKNPTAFYLCASSSGLRTGRGYTFGSGTRLTVV.

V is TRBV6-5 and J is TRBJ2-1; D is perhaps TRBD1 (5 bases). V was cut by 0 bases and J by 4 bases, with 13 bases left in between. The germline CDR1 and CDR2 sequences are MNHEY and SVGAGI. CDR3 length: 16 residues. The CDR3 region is CASSYSGVIGYNEQFF. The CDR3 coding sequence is TGTGCCAGCAGTTACTCAGGGGTTATAGGTTACAATGAGCAGTTCTTC.

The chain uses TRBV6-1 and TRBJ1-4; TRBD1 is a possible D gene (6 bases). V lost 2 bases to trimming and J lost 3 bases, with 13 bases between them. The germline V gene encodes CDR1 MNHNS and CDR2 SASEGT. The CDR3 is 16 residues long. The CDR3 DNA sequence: TGTGCCAGCAGTGAACCGGGGGGGCCGGCTAATGAAAAACTGTTTTTT. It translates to CASSEPGGPANEKLFF.